The rows below give T cell receptor beta chains drawn from one sample of a study of CD8 T cells in ankylosing spondylitis. Using its own MiXCR run on the 5' RACE reads, TCRdb lists one record per CDR3 protein. The table lists a few hundred thousand distinct CDR3 sequences, less than 9.5% of them singletons. Sequences were obtained from blood, either unsorted or a sorted T cell fraction (not recorded which). The receptors here all came from a male donor with ankylosing spondylitis. Each CDR3 is given without its conserved first and last residue. Fields, in order: J gene, V gene, CDR3 protein.

j_gene: TRBJ1-6
v_gene: TRBV28
CDR3aa: ASSFQGRGYSPLH

j_gene: TRBJ2-3
v_gene: TRBV7-9
CDR3aa: ASSLISTDTQY

j_gene: TRBJ1-5
v_gene: TRBV24-1
CDR3aa: ATSLGTGNQPQH

j_gene: TRBJ2-5
v_gene: TRBV9
CDR3aa: ASSPMEVPQETQY

j_gene: TRBJ1-2
v_gene: TRBV3-1
CDR3aa: ASSQVDRSYT

j_gene: TRBJ1-1
v_gene: TRBV6-1
CDR3aa: ASSARTGNTEAF

j_gene: TRBJ1-2
v_gene: TRBV27
CDR3aa: ASSLSDRGNYGYT

j_gene: TRBJ2-1
v_gene: TRBV18
CDR3aa: ASSPRREPSYNEQF

j_gene: TRBJ1-3
v_gene: TRBV29-1
CDR3aa: SVAGEGYSGNTIY

j_gene: TRBJ2-3
v_gene: TRBV7-2
CDR3aa: ASSRHGDPTDTQY

j_gene: TRBJ2-1
v_gene: TRBV6-2/TRBV6-3
CDR3aa: ASSNSGLRYNEQF

j_gene: TRBJ2-2
v_gene: TRBV12-3/TRBV12-4
CDR3aa: ASSPGTGTGELF

j_gene: TRBJ1-1
v_gene: TRBV18
CDR3aa: ASSPGGARNTEAF

j_gene: TRBJ2-1
v_gene: TRBV5-1
CDR3aa: ASSLGLAGGPGYNEQF

j_gene: TRBJ2-2
v_gene: TRBV27
CDR3aa: ASSIWTDTTGELF

j_gene: TRBJ2-3
v_gene: TRBV28
CDR3aa: ASSLPSSGSTDTQY

j_gene: TRBJ1-2
v_gene: TRBV12-3/TRBV12-4
CDR3aa: ASNPSGNPYGYT

j_gene: TRBJ2-7
v_gene: TRBV20-1
CDR3aa: SAGGLAGDNEQY

j_gene: TRBJ2-3
v_gene: TRBV7-2
CDR3aa: ASSLAVADTQY

j_gene: TRBJ2-5
v_gene: TRBV29-1
CDR3aa: SVESGYQETQY

j_gene: TRBJ2-7
v_gene: TRBV6-1
CDR3aa: ASSTPGLAGEQY

j_gene: TRBJ2-6
v_gene: TRBV19
CDR3aa: ASTRSVTSGANVLT

j_gene: TRBJ2-2
v_gene: TRBV3-1
CDR3aa: ASTHGGSTGELF

j_gene: TRBJ2-7
v_gene: TRBV28
CDR3aa: ASSQTVYEQY

j_gene: TRBJ2-1
v_gene: TRBV20-1
CDR3aa: SARDYRSAGNNEQF

j_gene: TRBJ2-1
v_gene: TRBV7-3
CDR3aa: ASSLIGGRTNNEQF

j_gene: TRBJ2-1
v_gene: TRBV7-8
CDR3aa: ASSLAFAGISYNEQF

j_gene: TRBJ1-6
v_gene: TRBV5-6
CDR3aa: ASSLGGAPNSPLH

j_gene: TRBJ2-1
v_gene: TRBV20-1
CDR3aa: SAHQRGEQF

j_gene: TRBJ2-1
v_gene: TRBV20-1
CDR3aa: SARDSGRSWNNEQF

j_gene: TRBJ1-2
v_gene: TRBV12-3/TRBV12-4
CDR3aa: ASSQTGYGYT

j_gene: TRBJ1-1
v_gene: TRBV27
CDR3aa: ASRSDRMNTEAF

j_gene: TRBJ2-5
v_gene: TRBV11-2
CDR3aa: ASSLSFGGMNLETQY

j_gene: TRBJ2-7
v_gene: TRBV21-1
CDR3aa: ASGAPPGDEQY

j_gene: TRBJ2-4
v_gene: TRBV11-2
CDR3aa: ASSPRTSGSVTKNIQY

j_gene: TRBJ2-1
v_gene: TRBV28
CDR3aa: ASSSPSTGVWQF

j_gene: TRBJ2-3
v_gene: TRBV7-2
CDR3aa: ASSPTRSTQY

j_gene: TRBJ1-2
v_gene: TRBV12-3/TRBV12-4
CDR3aa: ASSLVGILYGYT

j_gene: TRBJ1-5
v_gene: TRBV20-1
CDR3aa: SARTGGVQPQH

j_gene: TRBJ2-1
v_gene: TRBV5-1
CDR3aa: ASSFGQRYNEQF

j_gene: TRBJ2-1
v_gene: TRBV5-1
CDR3aa: ASSFLAGDYNEQF

j_gene: TRBJ2-7
v_gene: TRBV9
CDR3aa: ASSVLSGEQY

j_gene: TRBJ2-7
v_gene: TRBV6-2/TRBV6-3
CDR3aa: ASSTNPSYEQY

j_gene: TRBJ2-7
v_gene: TRBV11-2
CDR3aa: ASSRTSGRSSYEQY

j_gene: TRBJ2-2
v_gene: TRBV7-2
CDR3aa: ASSLVGFGELF

j_gene: TRBJ2-5
v_gene: TRBV20-1
CDR3aa: SAHSGSHGETQY

j_gene: TRBJ2-5
v_gene: TRBV7-3
CDR3aa: ASSLSRERETQY

j_gene: TRBJ2-3
v_gene: TRBV24-1
CDR3aa: ATSDRLAGPNTDTQY

j_gene: TRBJ2-7
v_gene: TRBV20-1
CDR3aa: SAEPGLAGYEQY